This is a list of T cell receptor beta chains from one sample in a study of blood T cells in healthy people across ages. Each CDR3 protein is one row after TCRdb ran MiXCR on the 5' RACE reads. The table lists some 1.4 million distinct CDR3 sequences, approximately 38% of them singletons. Sequencing used blood. Source of these receptors: a woman between 18 and 29 years old in good health. The CDR3 runs from the conserved cysteine through the conserved F or W. The order of the fields is clone size, D gene, V gene, J gene, CDR3 protein, CDR3 DNA. D genes are given only for firm matches. Rows may omit the clone size; those that give it use once, few, many or a size class.

abundance: NA; d_gene: NA; v_gene: TRBV5-1; j_gene: TRBJ1-1; CDR3aa: CASNPTETGLDTEAFF; CDR3nt: TGCGCCAGCAATCCAACCGAAACAGGGTTGGACACTGAAGCTTTCTTT
abundance: NA; d_gene: NA; v_gene: TRBV2; j_gene: TRBJ2-1; CDR3aa: CASIVTSNEQFF; CDR3nt: TGTGCCAGCATAGTTACTAGCAATGAGCAGTTCTTC
abundance: NA; d_gene: NA; v_gene: TRBV7-9; j_gene: TRBJ2-6; CDR3aa: CASSLVLPSGANVLTF; CDR3nt: TGTGCCAGCAGCTTAGTCCTGCCCTCTGGGGCCAACGTCCTGACTTTC
abundance: few; d_gene: NA; v_gene: TRBV12-3/TRBV12-4; j_gene: TRBJ1-3; CDR3aa: CASSLAGANSGNTIYF; CDR3nt: TGTGCCAGCAGTTTGGCAGGGGCGAATTCTGGAAACACCATATATTTT
abundance: NA; d_gene: NA; v_gene: TRBV30; j_gene: TRBJ1-2; CDR3aa: CAWSRVYGYTF; CDR3nt: TGTGCCTGGAGTAGAGTGTATGGCTACACCTTC
abundance: NA; d_gene: TRBD1; v_gene: TRBV13; j_gene: TRBJ2-7; CDR3aa: CASSLRDRGVYEQYF; CDR3nt: TGTGCCAGTAGCTTGAGGGACAGGGGAGTTTACGAGCAGTACTTC
abundance: NA; d_gene: NA; v_gene: TRBV5-1; j_gene: TRBJ2-1; CDR3aa: CASSFSPGAGSYNEQFF; CDR3nt: TGCGCCAGCAGCTTTTCCCCTGGGGCAGGGTCCTACAATGAGCAGTTCTTC
abundance: NA; d_gene: NA; v_gene: TRBV7-9; j_gene: TRBJ1-4; CDR3aa: CASSLAASEKLFF; CDR3nt: TGTGCCAGCAGCTTAGCGGCGAGTGAAAAACTGTTTTTT
abundance: many; d_gene: NA; v_gene: TRBV6-5; j_gene: TRBJ2-2; CDR3aa: CASRTGGSGELFF; CDR3nt: TGTGCCAGCAGAACTGGGGGCAGCGGGGAGCTGTTTTTT
abundance: few; d_gene: NA; v_gene: TRBV6-6; j_gene: TRBJ1-1; CDR3aa: CASSYSGQTSTEAFF; CDR3nt: TGTGCCAGCAGTTACTCCGGACAGACATCAACTGAAGCTTTCTTT
abundance: once; d_gene: TRBD2; v_gene: TRBV7-6; j_gene: TRBJ2-3; CDR3aa: CASSLASSGGGDTQYF; CDR3nt: TGTGCCAGCAGCTTAGCGTCTAGCGGGGGCGGAGATACGCAGTATTTT
abundance: NA; d_gene: NA; v_gene: TRBV6-2/TRBV6-3; j_gene: TRBJ2-1; CDR3aa: CASSNFNEQFF; CDR3nt: TGTGCCAGCTCTAACTTCAATGAGCAGTTCTTC
abundance: few; d_gene: TRBD2; v_gene: TRBV27; j_gene: TRBJ2-5; CDR3aa: CASRLLAGGETQYF; CDR3nt: TGTGCCAGCCGCCTACTAGCGGGAGGAGAGACCCAGTACTTC
abundance: NA; d_gene: NA; v_gene: TRBV29-1; j_gene: TRBJ1-2; CDR3aa: CSVDTQAGYGYTF; CDR3nt: TGCAGCGTCGATACACAGGCCGGCTATGGCTACACCTTC
abundance: few; d_gene: NA; v_gene: TRBV6-6; j_gene: TRBJ2-1; CDR3aa: CASSYFPSIGNEQFF; CDR3nt: TGTGCCAGCAGTTACTTCCCGAGTATTGGCAATGAGCAGTTCTTC
abundance: NA; d_gene: NA; v_gene: TRBV10-3; j_gene: TRBJ2-7; CDR3aa: CAISSRSSYEQYF; CDR3nt: TGTGCCATCAGTTCCAGAAGCTCCTACGAGCAGTACTTC
abundance: many; d_gene: NA; v_gene: TRBV9; j_gene: TRBJ2-7; CDR3aa: CASSVEGGGSYEQYF; CDR3nt: TGTGCCAGCAGCGTAGAGGGGGGAGGTTCCTACGAGCAGTACTTC
abundance: NA; d_gene: TRBD2; v_gene: TRBV7-8; j_gene: TRBJ2-5; CDR3aa: CASSRWGGNKETQYF; CDR3nt: TGTGCCAGCAGCAGATGGGGGGGAAACAAAGAGACCCAGTACTTC
abundance: NA; d_gene: NA; v_gene: TRBV12-3/TRBV12-4; j_gene: TRBJ1-2; CDR3aa: CASSFTAYGYTF; CDR3nt: TGTGCCAGCAGCTTCACAGCCTATGGCTACACCTTC
abundance: NA; d_gene: NA; v_gene: TRBV12-3/TRBV12-4; j_gene: TRBJ1-1; CDR3aa: CASSLGGAGAGEAFF; CDR3nt: TGTGCCAGCAGTTTAGGGGGGGCCGGGGCGGGGGAAGCTTTCTTT
abundance: few; d_gene: NA; v_gene: TRBV20-1; j_gene: TRBJ2-5; CDR3aa: CSATPWGGQETQYF; CDR3nt: TGCAGTGCCACCCCTTGGGGCGGACAAGAGACCCAGTACTTC
abundance: NA; d_gene: NA; v_gene: TRBV6-2/TRBV6-3; j_gene: TRBJ2-2; CDR3aa: CASSYSEIGWDTGELFF; CDR3nt: TGTGCCAGCAGTTACTCCGAAATAGGTTGGGACACCGGGGAGCTGTTTTTT
abundance: few; d_gene: TRBD1; v_gene: TRBV6-6; j_gene: TRBJ1-2; CDR3aa: CASSYFTGTANYGYTF; CDR3nt: TGTGCCAGCAGTTACTTTACCGGGACAGCTAACTATGGCTACACCTTC
abundance: NA; d_gene: TRBD1; v_gene: TRBV7-9; j_gene: TRBJ2-1; CDR3aa: CASSGTGSNEQFF; CDR3nt: TGTGCCAGCTCGGGGACAGGGAGCAATGAGCAGTTCTTC
abundance: once; d_gene: NA; v_gene: TRBV27; j_gene: TRBJ1-2; CDR3aa: CASSLSRGADYGYIF; CDR3nt: TGTGCCAGCAGTCTATCGAGGGGGGCGGACTATGGCTACATCTTC
abundance: NA; d_gene: NA; v_gene: TRBV20-1; j_gene: TRBJ2-7; CDR3aa: CSARSSGISYNEQYF; CDR3nt: TGCAGTGCTAGATCCAGCGGAATCTCCTACAATGAGCAGTACTTC
abundance: few; d_gene: NA; v_gene: TRBV7-9; j_gene: TRBJ2-5; CDR3aa: CASSSPTFTGFGGETQYF; CDR3nt: TGTGCCAGCAGCTCACCAACATTTACAGGGTTTGGCGGAGAGACCCAGTACTTC
abundance: NA; d_gene: NA; v_gene: TRBV20-1; j_gene: TRBJ1-1; CDR3aa: CSASLPGFYEAFF; CDR3nt: TGCAGTGCTTCTTTACCAGGATTCTATGAAGCTTTCTTT
abundance: few; d_gene: TRBD2; v_gene: TRBV6-4; j_gene: TRBJ2-1; CDR3aa: CASSDLGGSVYNEQFF; CDR3nt: TGTGCCAGCAGTGACTTAGGCGGGAGCGTCTACAATGAGCAGTTCTTC
abundance: NA; d_gene: NA; v_gene: TRBV6-6; j_gene: TRBJ1-1; CDR3aa: CAIDQAEGGGTEAFF; CDR3nt: TGTGCCATTGACCAGGCGGAGGGTGGGGGTACTGAAGCTTTCTTT
abundance: NA; d_gene: NA; v_gene: TRBV18; j_gene: TRBJ2-3; CDR3aa: CASSAGRVTDTQYF; CDR3nt: TGTGCCAGCTCAGCAGGCCGAGTCACAGATACGCAGTATTTT
abundance: few; d_gene: NA; v_gene: TRBV20-1; j_gene: TRBJ2-5; CDR3aa: CSASSPGAQETQYF; CDR3nt: TGCAGTGCTAGCTCCCCCGGGGCACAAGAGACCCAGTACTTC
abundance: NA; d_gene: TRBD1; v_gene: TRBV15; j_gene: TRBJ2-7; CDR3aa: CATSSLGQITYEQYF; CDR3nt: TGTGCCACCAGCAGTTTGGGACAGATTACCTACGAGCAGTACTTC